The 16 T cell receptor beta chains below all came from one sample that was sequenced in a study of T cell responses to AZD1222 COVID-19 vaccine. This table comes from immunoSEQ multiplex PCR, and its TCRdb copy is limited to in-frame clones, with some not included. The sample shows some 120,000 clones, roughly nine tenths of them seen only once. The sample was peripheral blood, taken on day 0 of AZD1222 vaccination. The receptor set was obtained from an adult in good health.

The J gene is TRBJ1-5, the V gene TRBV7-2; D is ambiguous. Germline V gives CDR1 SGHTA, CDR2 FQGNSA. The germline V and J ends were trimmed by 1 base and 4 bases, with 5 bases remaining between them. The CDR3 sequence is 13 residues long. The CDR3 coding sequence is TGTGCCAGCAGCTTAGAGCCGAATCAGCCCCAGCATTTT. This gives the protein CASSLEPNQPQHF.

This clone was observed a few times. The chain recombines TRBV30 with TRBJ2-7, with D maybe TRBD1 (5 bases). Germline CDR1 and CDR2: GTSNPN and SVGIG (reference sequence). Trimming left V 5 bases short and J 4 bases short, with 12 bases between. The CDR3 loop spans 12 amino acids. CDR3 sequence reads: CAWSDSLYEQYF. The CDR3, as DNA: TGTGCCTGGTCCGACAGCCTTTACGAGCAGTACTTC.

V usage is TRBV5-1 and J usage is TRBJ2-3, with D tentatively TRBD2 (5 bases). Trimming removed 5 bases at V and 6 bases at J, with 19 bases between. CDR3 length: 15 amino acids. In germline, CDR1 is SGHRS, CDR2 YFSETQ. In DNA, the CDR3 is TGCGCCAGCAGGTCGCTTGCGCTGACGGGGGATACGCAGTATTTT. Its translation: CASRSLALTGDTQYF.

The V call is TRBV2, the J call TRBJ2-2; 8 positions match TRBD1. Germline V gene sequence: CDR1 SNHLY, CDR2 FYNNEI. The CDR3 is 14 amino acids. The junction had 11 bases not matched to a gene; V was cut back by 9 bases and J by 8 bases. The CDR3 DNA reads TGTGCCAGTAGCCCGGGACAGGCAACGGGGGAGCTGTTTTTT. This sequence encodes CASSPGQATGELFF.

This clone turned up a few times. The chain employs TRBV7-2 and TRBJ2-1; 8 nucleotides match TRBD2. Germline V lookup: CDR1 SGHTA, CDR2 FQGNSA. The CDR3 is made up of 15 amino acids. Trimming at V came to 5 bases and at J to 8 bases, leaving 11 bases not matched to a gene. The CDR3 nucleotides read TGTGCCAGCAGCCCCCTAGCGGGCCCCTTCGATGAGCAGTTCTTC. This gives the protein CASSPLAGPFDEQFF.

CDR3 DNA sequence: TGCGCCAGCAGCTTGGGGGGAAGCTCTGGGGCCAACGTCCTGACTTTC. Translated: CASSLGGSSGANVLTF. The chain joins TRBV5-1 to TRBJ2-6; D gene ambiguous. The CDR3 has 16 amino acids. CDR1 is SGHRS, CDR2 YFSETQ, per germline. The ends were cut back, 0 bases at V and 0 bases at J, with 7 bases in the middle.

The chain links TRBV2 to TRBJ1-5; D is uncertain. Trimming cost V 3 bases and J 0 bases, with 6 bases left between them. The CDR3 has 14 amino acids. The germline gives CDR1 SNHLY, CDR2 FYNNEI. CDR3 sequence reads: CASSDQVSNQPQHF. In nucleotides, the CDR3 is TGTGCCAGCAGTGATCAAGTTAGCAATCAGCCCCAGCATTTT.

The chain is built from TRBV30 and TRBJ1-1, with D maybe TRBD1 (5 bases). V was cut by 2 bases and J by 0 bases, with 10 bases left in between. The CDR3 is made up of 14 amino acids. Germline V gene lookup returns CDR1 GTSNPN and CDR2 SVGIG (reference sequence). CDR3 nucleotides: TGTGCCTGGAGTCCGGGACTGATGAACACTGAAGCTTTCTTT. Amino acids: CAWSPGLMNTEAFF. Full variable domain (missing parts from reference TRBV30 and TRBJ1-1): SQTIHQWPATLVQPVGSPLSLECTVEGTSNPNLYWYRQAAGRGLQLLFYSVGIGQISSEVPQNLSASRPQDRQFILSSKKLLLSDSGFYLCAWSPGLMNTEAFFGQGTRLTVV.

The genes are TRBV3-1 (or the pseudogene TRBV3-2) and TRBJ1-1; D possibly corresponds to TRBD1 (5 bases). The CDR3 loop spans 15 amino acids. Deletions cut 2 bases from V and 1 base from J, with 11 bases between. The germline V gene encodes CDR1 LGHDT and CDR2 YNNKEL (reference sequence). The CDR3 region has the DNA TGTGCCAGCAGCCAATACCTCGGGGGGAACACTGAAGCTTTCTTT. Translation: CASSQYLGGNTEAFF.

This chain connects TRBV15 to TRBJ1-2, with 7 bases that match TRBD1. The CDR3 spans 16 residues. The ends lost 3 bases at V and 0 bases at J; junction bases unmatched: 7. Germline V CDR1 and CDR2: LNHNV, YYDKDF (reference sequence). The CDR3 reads CATSSRDSPSNYGYTF. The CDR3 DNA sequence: TGTGCCACCAGCAGCCGGGACAGCCCTTCTAACTATGGCTACACCTTC.

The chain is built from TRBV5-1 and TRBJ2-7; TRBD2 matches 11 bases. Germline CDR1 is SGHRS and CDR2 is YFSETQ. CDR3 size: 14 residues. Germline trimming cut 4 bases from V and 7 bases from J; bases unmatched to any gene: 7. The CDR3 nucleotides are TGCGCCAGCAGCACGACTAGCGGGACGCGGGAGCAGTACTTC. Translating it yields CASSTTSGTREQYF.

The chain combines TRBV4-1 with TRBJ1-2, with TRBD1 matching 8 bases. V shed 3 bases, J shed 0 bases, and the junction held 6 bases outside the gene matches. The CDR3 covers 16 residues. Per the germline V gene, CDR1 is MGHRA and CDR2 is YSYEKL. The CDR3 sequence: CASSHGQGSSNYGYTF. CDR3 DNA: TGCGCCAGCAGCCACGGACAGGGCTCCTCTAACTATGGCTACACCTTC.

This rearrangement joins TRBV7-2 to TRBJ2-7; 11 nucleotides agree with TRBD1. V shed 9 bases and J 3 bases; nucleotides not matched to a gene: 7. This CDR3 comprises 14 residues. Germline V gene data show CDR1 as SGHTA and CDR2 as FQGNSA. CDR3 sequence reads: CASQAGTGGYEQYF. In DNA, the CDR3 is TGTGCCAGTCAAGCTGGGACAGGGGGCTACGAGCAGTACTTC.

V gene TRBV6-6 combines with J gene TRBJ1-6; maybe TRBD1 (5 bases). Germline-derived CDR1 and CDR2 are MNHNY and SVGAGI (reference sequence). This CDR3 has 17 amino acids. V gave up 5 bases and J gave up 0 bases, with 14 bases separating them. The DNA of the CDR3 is TGTGCCAGCAGTCGGACACTCTCTAGCTCCTATAATTCACCCCTCCACTTT. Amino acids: CASSRTLSSSYNSPLHF.

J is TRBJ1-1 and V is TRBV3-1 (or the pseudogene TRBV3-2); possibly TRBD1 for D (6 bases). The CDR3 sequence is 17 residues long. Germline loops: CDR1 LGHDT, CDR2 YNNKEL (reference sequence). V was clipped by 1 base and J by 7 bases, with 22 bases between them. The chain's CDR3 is CASSQVRQGLSTDEAFF. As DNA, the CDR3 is TGTGCCAGCAGCCAAGTTCGCCAGGGGTTGAGCACTGATGAAGCTTTCTTT.

In DNA form, the CDR3 reads TGTGCCAGCAGCTTATCGGGACAGGCCGAAAAACTGTTTTTT. Residues: CASSLSGQAEKLFF. The V call is TRBV7-3, the J call TRBJ1-4; 8 bases map to TRBD1. Trimming at V came to 2 bases and at J to 8 bases, leaving 4 bases not matched to a gene. Germline assignment: CDR1 SGHTA and CDR2 FQGTGA. This CDR3 is built from 14 residues.